This entry lists 30 T cell receptor beta chains sequenced from one sample in a study of shared clonotypes between healthy human individuals. This table comes from immunoSEQ multiplex PCR, and its TCRdb copy is limited to in-frame clones, with some not included. The table lists 1,100,000 or so clones, more than 75% of them singletons, with 0.4% to 0.55% in the top ten. Sequenced: memory CD4+ T cells from PBMCs. Subset here: CD45RA-negative fraction. The receptors derive from a young man in good health. Some clones in this sample may be carry-over from other donors' samples.

This clone was found once. The chain has TRBV5-1 and TRBJ2-3; the match to TRBD2 covers 8 bases. The junction had 4 bases not matched to a gene; V was cut back by 0 bases and J by 1 base. CDR1 and CDR2 (germline): SGHRS, YFSETQ. CDR3 length: 16 residues. The CDR3 loop is CASSLVRAGGTDTQYF. CDR3 in DNA: TGCGCCAGCAGCTTGGTTCGAGCGGGAGGCACAGATACGCAGTATTTT. Based on the CDR3 plus reference TRBV5-1 and TRBJ2-3, the full variable domain is KAGVTQTPRYLIKTRGQQVTLSCSPISGHRSVSWYQQTPGQGLQFLFEYFSETQRNKGNFPGRFSGRQFSNSRSEMNVSTLELGDSALYLCASSLVRAGGTDTQYFGPGTRLTVL.

The chain couples TRBV7-9 to TRBJ2-5; 9 bases match TRBD1. The CDR3 consists of 14 residues. Germline V gene lookup returns CDR1 SEHNR and CDR2 FQNEAQ (reference sequence). Trimming at V came to 7 bases and at J to 11 bases, leaving 14 bases not matched to a gene. The CDR3 nucleotides read TGTGCCAGCACCAAGACGACAGGGGGTGGTGAGCAGTACTTC. It translates to CASTKTTGGGEQYF. The full variable domain, with the rest looked up from reference TRBV7-9 and TRBJ2-5, is DTGVSQNPRHKITKRGQNVTFRCDPISEHNRLYWYRQTLGQGPEFLTYFQNEAQLEKSRLLSDRFSAERPKGSFSTLEIQRTEQGDSAMYLCASTKTTGGGEQYFGPGTRLLVL.

The rearrangement links TRBV27 to TRBJ2-3, with D unresolved. The germline V and J ends were trimmed by 6 bases and 4 bases, with 11 bases remaining between them. The CDR3 runs to 13 residues. Germline CDR1 and CDR2: MNHEY and SMNVEV (reference sequence). The DNA of the CDR3 is TGTGCCAGCAGCCGAGGCGAACCAGATACGCAGTATTTT. This codes for CASSRGEPDTQYF.

This chain connects TRBV4-1 to TRBJ1-3; D is perhaps TRBD1 (5 bases). In germline, CDR1 is MGHRA, CDR2 YSYEKL. This CDR3 is 16 amino acids long. The ends were cut back, 0 bases at V and 4 bases at J, with 13 bases in the middle. The CDR3 loop is CASSQDFRVRGNTIYF. CDR3 bases: TGCGCCAGCAGCCAAGATTTCAGGGTCCGCGGAAACACCATATATTTT.

The V call is TRBV19, the J call TRBJ2-5; tentative D call: TRBD2 (6 bases). The CDR3 has 14 residues. Deletions cut 10 bases from V and 5 bases from J, with 20 bases between. Germline CDR1 reads LNHDA; CDR2 reads SQIVND (reference sequence). CDR3 residues: CATSRGGPGETQYF. CDR3 coding DNA: TGTGCCACCTCCCGGGGAGGTCCAGGGGAGACCCAGTACTTC.

This chain uses TRBV6-5 with TRBJ2-6, with 7 bases fitting TRBD1. The germline V gene has CDR1 MNHEY and CDR2 SVGAGI. V gave up 2 bases and J gave up 6 bases; unmatched junction bases: 1. The CDR3 runs to 14 residues. The CDR3 sequence is CASSYGTEANVLTF. The CDR3 bases are TGTGCCAGCAGTTACGGGACAGAGGCCAACGTCCTGACTTTC.

V gene TRBV4-2 combines with J gene TRBJ2-1; D is perhaps TRBD2 (7 bases). CDR3 length: 16 residues. Germline V lookup: CDR1 LGHNA, CDR2 YNFKEQ. Trimming took 0 bases from V and 3 from J, leaving 12 bases between them. The CDR3 coding sequence is TGTGCCAGCAGCCAAGATCGAAGGGGGGGCTACAATGAGCAGTTCTTC. It codes for CASSQDRRGGYNEQFF.

Regarding this clone: At the DNA level, this CDR3 is encoded by other sequences in the same sample as well. The rearrangement uses TRBV19 and TRBJ2-6; D gene unclear. CDR1 is LNHDA and CDR2 is SQIVND in the germline V gene (reference sequence). Trimming removed 6 bases from V and 4 bases from J, with 13 bases in between. This CDR3 spans 15 amino acids. The CDR3 is CASRPRGSGANVLTF. The CDR3 region has the DNA TGTGCCAGTAGACCCAGAGGATCCGGGGCCAACGTCCTGACTTTC.

The rearrangement uses TRBV30 and TRBJ1-4; TRBD1 matches 11 bases. Trimming took 2 bases from V and 8 from J; bases not matched to a gene: 7. The CDR3 runs 15 residues. Germline loops: CDR1 GTSNPN, CDR2 SVGIG (reference sequence). CDR3 nucleotides: TGTGCCTGGAGTCGTACGGACAGGGGGCCGGAAAAACTGTTTTTT. This translates into CAWSRTDRGPEKLFF.

The V call is TRBV6-5, the J call TRBJ2-7; unclear D gene. V dropped 2 bases and J dropped 6 bases, with 11 bases sitting between them. The germline V gene has CDR1 MNHEY and CDR2 SVGAGI. The CDR3 covers 13 residues. CDR3 sequence (DNA): TGTGCCAGCAGTTACCGTCGGGCCCCCGAGCAGTACTTC. Protein sequence: CASSYRRAPEQYF.

The chain uses TRBV5-1 and TRBJ2-5, with D perhaps matching TRBD1 (6 bases). The V and J ends lost 6 bases and 2 bases respectively, with 17 bases between them. The CDR3 is 15 amino acids. CDR1 is SGHRS, CDR2 YFSETQ, per germline. The CDR3 DNA follows: TGCGCCAGCAAGCTAATTGGGCAGGGGCAAGAGACCCAGTACTTC. Translation: CASKLIGQGQETQYF.

The chain uses TRBV11-2 and TRBJ2-7, with TRBD1 as a possible D gene (6 bases). Germline CDR1 is SGHAT and CDR2 is FQNNGV. Trimming removed 6 bases from V and 2 bases from J, with 17 bases in between. The CDR3 length is 15 residues. CDR3 DNA sequence: TGTGCCAGCAGGTGGGTCGGGACACCCACCTACGAGCAGTACTTC. Translating it yields CASRWVGTPTYEQYF.

This clone was seen ten or more times. The chain joins TRBV7-2 to TRBJ2-4; the D is unclear. Germline values: CDR1 SGHTA, CDR2 FQGNSA. This CDR3 region has 15 residues. V was shortened by 3 bases and J by 7 bases, with 16 bases between the two germline ends. The CDR3 sequence is CASSFGYRVMNIQYF. In DNA form, the CDR3 reads TGTGCCAGCAGCTTCGGCTATAGGGTCATGAACATTCAGTACTTC. Complete variable domain (other parts from reference TRBV7-2 and TRBJ2-4): GAGVSQSPSNKVTEKGKDVELRCDPISGHTALYWYRQSLGQGLEFLIYFQGNSAPDKSGLPSDRFSAERTGGSVSTLTIQRTQQEDSAVYLCASSFGYRVMNIQYFGAGTRLSVL.

This chain connects TRBV19 to TRBJ2-5, with D possibly being TRBD2 (7 bases). Trimming cost V 6 bases and J 6 bases, with 17 bases left between them. Germline V gives CDR1 LNHDA, CDR2 SQIVND (reference sequence). The CDR3 has 14 amino acids. CDR3 sequence: CASSAKGGVQTQYF. CDR3 nucleotide sequence: TGTGCCAGTAGCGCGAAAGGGGGGGTGCAGACCCAGTACTTC.

There are a few counts of this clone. The sample has other DNA sequences that encode this CDR3 too. The V and J genes are TRBV4-1 and TRBJ1-5; TRBD1 is a possible D gene (5 bases). Trimming took off 0 bases at V and 2 bases at J, with 8 bases between the two ends. The V gene's germline CDR1 is MGHRA and CDR2 YSYEKL. There are 15 residues in the CDR3. CDR3 in DNA: TGCGCCAGCAGCCAAGAGGGACGGGGCAATCAGCCCCAGCATTTT. Translating it yields CASSQEGRGNQPQHF.

Concerning this clone itself: The sample carries other DNA sequences with the same CDR3. J is TRBJ1-4 and V is TRBV18; D uncertain. With 6 bases removed from V and 2 bases from J, the gap between germline ends came to 13 bases. The CDR3 consists of 15 residues. Looked up from germline, CDR1 is KGHSH and CDR2 is LQKENI. The DNA of the CDR3 is TGTGCCAGCTCTCCGAGGACTGCGACTAATGAAAAACTGTTTTTT. Encoded protein: CASSPRTATNEKLFF.

The chain recombines TRBV9 with TRBJ2-5, with D perhaps assigned TRBD1 or TRBD2 (6 bases each). CDR1 is SGDLS, CDR2 YYNGEE, per germline. Deletions cut 3 bases from V and 1 base from J, with 7 bases between. CDR3 length: 13 residues. The CDR3 bases are TGTGCCAGCAGCGAGGGGGGCCAAGAGACCCAGTACTTC. Translated, it gives CASSEGGQETQYF.

This rearrangement joins TRBV11-2 to TRBJ2-5; no reliable D call. This CDR3 region has 16 residues. Deletions cut 0 bases from V and 5 bases from J, with 16 bases between. The germline gives CDR1 SGHAT, CDR2 FQNNGV. The CDR3 sequence is CASSLDSVGRPETQYF. As DNA, the CDR3 is TGTGCCAGCAGCTTAGATAGTGTGGGTAGGCCGGAGACCCAGTACTTC.

V is TRBV4-2 and J is TRBJ2-1; 7 bases agree with TRBD2. This CDR3 has 17 amino acids. V lost 0 bases and J lost 2; bases outside the gene matches: 7. Germline CDR1 LGHNA, CDR2 YNFKEQ. CDR3 bases: TGTGCCAGCAGCCAAGATCCGGGGAGGGGAACCTACAATGAGCAGTTCTTC. Its translation is CASSQDPGRGTYNEQFF.

V is TRBV4-1 and J is TRBJ2-5; 7 nucleotides match TRBD2. Germline trimming cut 1 base from V and 1 base from J; bases unmatched to any gene: 9. The CDR3 loop spans 17 amino acids. Germline lookup yields CDR1 MGHRA and CDR2 YSYEKL. CDR3 nucleotide sequence: TGCGCCAGCAGCCAAGTCACGGCTAGCGGACTCCAAGAGACCCAGTACTTC. Translated, it gives CASSQVTASGLQETQYF.

The V call is TRBV4-1, the J call TRBJ2-1; 11 bases agree with TRBD2. Unmatched junction bases numbered 3, after V lost 2 bases and J lost 3 bases. The germline V gene has CDR1 MGHRA and CDR2 YSYEKL. There are 16 residues in the CDR3. CDR3 protein: CASSQPGTSGYNEQFF. CDR3 coding DNA: TGCGCCAGCAGCCAACCAGGGACTAGCGGCTACAATGAGCAGTTCTTC.

With respect to this clone: The sample has other DNA sequences that encode this CDR3 too. This rearrangement joins TRBV9 to TRBJ1-3; D is unclear. CDR1 is SGDLS and CDR2 is YYNGEE in the germline V gene. The CDR3 covers 14 residues. V was clipped by 0 bases and J by 3 bases, with 7 bases between them. CDR3 amino acids: CASSVATGGNTIYF. The CDR3 DNA reads TGTGCCAGCAGCGTAGCCACCGGTGGAAACACCATATATTTT.

The chain carries TRBV10-3 and TRBJ2-7; the D is unclear. The CDR3 is 12 amino acids. Looked up from germline, CDR1 is ENHRY and CDR2 is SYGVKD. The V end was cut by 3 bases, the J end by 6 bases, with 9 bases between. Here the CDR3 reads CAISDQVTEQYF. The CDR3 nucleotides are TGTGCCATCAGTGACCAGGTTACCGAGCAGTACTTC.

This clone was counted a few times. CDR3 protein: CASNPGQSNQPQHF. CDR3 nucleotides: TGCGCCAGCAACCCGGGACAGAGCAATCAGCCCCAGCATTTT. The V call is TRBV10-1, the J call TRBJ1-5; 7 bases agree with TRBD1. This CDR3 has 14 amino acids. Trimming at V came to 7 bases and at J to 1 base, leaving 4 bases not matched to a gene. The germline V gene has CDR1 WNHNN and CDR2 SYGVQD (reference sequence).

This chain joins TRBV28 and TRBJ2-3; TRBD2 agrees at 15 bases. CDR1 is MDHEN, CDR2 SYDVKM, per germline. The CDR3 has 17 amino acids. Unmatched junction bases numbered 10, after V lost 6 bases and J lost 6 bases. This CDR3 is CASSSRTSGRGLDTQYF. In nucleotides, the CDR3 is TGTGCCAGCAGCAGCAGGACTAGCGGGAGGGGGCTTGATACGCAGTATTTT. Based on the CDR3 plus reference TRBV28 and TRBJ2-3, the full variable domain is DVKVTQSSRYLVKRTGEKVFLECVQDMDHENMFWYRQDPGLGLRLIYFSYDVKMKEKGDIPEGYSVSREKKERFSLILESASTNQTSMYLCASSSRTSGRGLDTQYFGPGTRLTVL.

CDR3 region: CASSSQGIPDTQYF. Written as DNA, the CDR3 is TGCGCCAGCAGCTCACAGGGGATACCAGATACGCAGTATTTT. The V call is TRBV5-1, the J call TRBJ2-3, with TRBD1 identical over 7 bases. The V segment lost 3 bases and the J segment 4 bases; nucleotides outside the gene matches: 5. Per the germline V gene, CDR1 is SGHRS and CDR2 is YFSETQ. This CDR3 has 14 residues.

The gene calls are TRBV5-1 and TRBJ2-5, with no clear D. Trimming pared 0 bases from V and 2 bases from J, leaving 11 bases between. CDR3 length: 15 amino acids. Germline V gives CDR1 SGHRS, CDR2 YFSETQ. Written as DNA, the CDR3 is TGCGCCAGCAGCTTGGATCGAGTTGGGCAAGAGACCCAGTACTTC. This translates into CASSLDRVGQETQYF.

This chain joins TRBV7-2 and TRBJ2-3; TRBD2 agrees at 8 bases. Looked up from germline, CDR1 is SGHTA and CDR2 is FQGNSA. Trimming took 4 bases from V and 3 from J; bases not matched to a gene: 9. The CDR3 runs 16 residues. CDR3 coding DNA: TGTGCCAGCAGCTCCACAGCGGGAGTGATGACAGATACGCAGTATTTT. Translation gives CASSSTAGVMTDTQYF.

CDR3 DNA: TGTGCCAGCAGCACCCTCCGGGGGGTAGGTGGGGCCAACGTCCTGACTTTC. The encoded protein is CASSTLRGVGGANVLTF. The chain carries TRBV11-2 and TRBJ2-6; 7 bases are shared with TRBD2. J was trimmed by 3 bases and V by 5 bases; bases with no gene match: 10. Germline CDR1 is SGHAT and CDR2 is FQNNGV. The CDR3 runs 17 residues.

The chain links TRBV7-9 to TRBJ2-2; D uncertain. The CDR3 has 14 residues. Trimming stripped 7 bases from V and 2 bases from J, with 11 bases between. CDR1 is SEHNR and CDR2 is FQNEAQ in the germline V gene (reference sequence). This chain's CDR3 is CASTTTPNTGELFF. Here the CDR3 DNA reads TGTGCCAGCACCACAACACCTAACACCGGGGAGCTGTTTTTT. Filled out from reference TRBV7-9 and TRBJ2-2, the complete variable domain reads DTGVSQNPRHKITKRGQNVTFRCDPISEHNRLYWYRQTLGQGPEFLTYFQNEAQLEKSRLLSDRFSAERPKGSFSTLEIQRTEQGDSAMYLCASTTTPNTGELFFGEGSRLTVL.